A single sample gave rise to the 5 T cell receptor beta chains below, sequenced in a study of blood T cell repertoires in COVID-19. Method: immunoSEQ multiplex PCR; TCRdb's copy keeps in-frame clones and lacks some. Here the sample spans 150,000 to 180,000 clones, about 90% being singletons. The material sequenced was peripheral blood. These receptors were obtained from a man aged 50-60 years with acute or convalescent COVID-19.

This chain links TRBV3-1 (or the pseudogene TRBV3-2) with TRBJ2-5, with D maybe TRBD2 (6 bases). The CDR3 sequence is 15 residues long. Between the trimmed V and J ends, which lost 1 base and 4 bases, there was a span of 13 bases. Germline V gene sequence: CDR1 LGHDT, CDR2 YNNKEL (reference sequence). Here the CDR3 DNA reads TGTGCCAGCAGCCAAGGGGGAGGAAGGTTAGAGACCCAGTACTTC. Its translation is CASSQGGGRLETQYF.

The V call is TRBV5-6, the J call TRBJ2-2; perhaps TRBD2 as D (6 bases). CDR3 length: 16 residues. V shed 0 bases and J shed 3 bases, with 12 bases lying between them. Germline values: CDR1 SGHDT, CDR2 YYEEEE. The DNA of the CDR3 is TGTGCCAGCAGCTTGGGGCCCAGGGAGGACACCGGGGAGCTGTTTTTT. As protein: CASSLGPREDTGELFF.

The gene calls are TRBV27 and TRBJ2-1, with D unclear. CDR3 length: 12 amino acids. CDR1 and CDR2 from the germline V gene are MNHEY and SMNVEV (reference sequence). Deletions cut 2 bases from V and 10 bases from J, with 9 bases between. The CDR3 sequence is CASSLLDLEQFF. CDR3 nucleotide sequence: TGTGCCAGCAGTTTACTAGATCTGGAGCAGTTCTTC.

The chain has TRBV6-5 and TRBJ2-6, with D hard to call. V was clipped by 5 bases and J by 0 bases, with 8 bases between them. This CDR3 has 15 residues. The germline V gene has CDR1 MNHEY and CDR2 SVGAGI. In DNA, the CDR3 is TGTGCCAGCAGTCCTCTGTCCTCTGGGGCCAACGTCCTGACTTTC. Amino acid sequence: CASSPLSSGANVLTF.

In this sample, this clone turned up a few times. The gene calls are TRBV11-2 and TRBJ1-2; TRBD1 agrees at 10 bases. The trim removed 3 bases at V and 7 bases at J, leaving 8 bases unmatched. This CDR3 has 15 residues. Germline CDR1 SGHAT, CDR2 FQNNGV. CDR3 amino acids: CASSLAGTGALGYTF. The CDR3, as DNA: TGTGCCAGCAGCTTGGCCGGGACAGGGGCACTTGGCTACACCTTC.